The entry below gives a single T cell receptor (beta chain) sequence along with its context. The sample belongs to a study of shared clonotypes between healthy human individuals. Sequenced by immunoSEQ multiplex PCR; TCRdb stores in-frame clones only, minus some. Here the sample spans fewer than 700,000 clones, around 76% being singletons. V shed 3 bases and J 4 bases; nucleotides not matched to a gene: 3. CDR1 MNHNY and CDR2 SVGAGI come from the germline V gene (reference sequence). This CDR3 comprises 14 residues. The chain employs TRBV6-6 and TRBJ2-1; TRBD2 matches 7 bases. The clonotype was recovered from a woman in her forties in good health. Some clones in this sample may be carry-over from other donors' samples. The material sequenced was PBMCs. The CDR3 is CASSYNGRYNEQFF. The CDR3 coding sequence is TGTGCCAGCAGTTATAACGGGAGGTACAATGAGCAGTTCTTC.